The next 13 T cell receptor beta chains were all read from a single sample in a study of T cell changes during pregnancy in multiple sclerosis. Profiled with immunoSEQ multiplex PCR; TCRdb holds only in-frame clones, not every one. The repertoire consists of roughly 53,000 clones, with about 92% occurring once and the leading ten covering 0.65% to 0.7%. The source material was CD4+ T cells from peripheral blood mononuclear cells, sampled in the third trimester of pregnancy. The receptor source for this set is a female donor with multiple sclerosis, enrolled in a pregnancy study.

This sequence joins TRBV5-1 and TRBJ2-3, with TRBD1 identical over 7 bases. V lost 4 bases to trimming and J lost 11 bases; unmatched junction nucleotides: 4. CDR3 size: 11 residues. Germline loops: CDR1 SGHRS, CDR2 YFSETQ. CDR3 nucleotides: TGCGCCAGCAGCATGGGACAGTTGCAGTATTTT. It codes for CASSMGQLQYF.

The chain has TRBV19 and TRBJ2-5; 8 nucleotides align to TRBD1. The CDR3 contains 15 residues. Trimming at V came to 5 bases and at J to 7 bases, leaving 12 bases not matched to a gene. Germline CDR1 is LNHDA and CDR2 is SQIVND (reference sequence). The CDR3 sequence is CASSLVGQGLVTQYF. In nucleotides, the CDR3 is TGTGCCAGTAGTCTCGTCGGACAGGGTTTGGTGACCCAGTACTTC.

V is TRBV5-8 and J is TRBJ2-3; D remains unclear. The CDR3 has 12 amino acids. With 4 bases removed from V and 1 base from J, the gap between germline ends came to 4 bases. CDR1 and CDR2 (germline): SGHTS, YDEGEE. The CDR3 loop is CASSLRTDTQYF. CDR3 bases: TGTGCCAGCAGCCTACGCACAGATACGCAGTATTTT.

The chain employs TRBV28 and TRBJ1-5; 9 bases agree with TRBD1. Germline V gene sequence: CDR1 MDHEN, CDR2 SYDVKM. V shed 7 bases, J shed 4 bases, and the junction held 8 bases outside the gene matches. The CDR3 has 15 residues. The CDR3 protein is CASTNLGTGNQPQHF. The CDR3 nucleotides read TGTGCCAGCACCAATCTCGGGACAGGGAATCAGCCCCAGCATTTT.

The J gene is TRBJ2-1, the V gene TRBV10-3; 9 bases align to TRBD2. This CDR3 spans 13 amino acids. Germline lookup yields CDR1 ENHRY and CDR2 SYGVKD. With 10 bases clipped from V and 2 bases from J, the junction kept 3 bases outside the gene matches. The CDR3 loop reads CANSGSTYNEQFF. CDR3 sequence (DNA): TGTGCCAATAGCGGGAGTACCTACAATGAGCAGTTCTTC.

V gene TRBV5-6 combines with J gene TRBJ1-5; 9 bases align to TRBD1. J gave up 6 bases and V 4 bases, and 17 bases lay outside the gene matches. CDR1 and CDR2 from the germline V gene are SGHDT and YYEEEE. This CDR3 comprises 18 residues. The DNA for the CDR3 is TGTGCCAGCAGCCTCAACAGGGGGCAGGCGTCGTTGATTCAGCCCCAGCATTTT. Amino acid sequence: CASSLNRGQASLIQPQHF.

The chain's CDR3 is CSARIGGPQYF. The CDR3 region has the DNA TGCAGTGCTAGAATAGGGGGACCTCAGTACTTC. The rearrangement joins TRBV20-1 to TRBJ2-7; D is perhaps TRBD1 (6 bases). With 2 bases removed from V and 10 bases from J, the gap between germline ends came to 12 bases. Germline V gives CDR1 DFQATT, CDR2 SNEGSKA (reference sequence). This CDR3 is 11 amino acids long.

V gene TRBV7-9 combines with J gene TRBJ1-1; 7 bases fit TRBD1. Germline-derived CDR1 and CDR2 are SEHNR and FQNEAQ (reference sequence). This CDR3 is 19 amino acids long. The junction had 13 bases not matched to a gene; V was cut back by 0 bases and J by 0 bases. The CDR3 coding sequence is TGTGCCAGCAGCTTAGCGCTTGGGTCGGGACAGCATATGAACACTGAAGCTTTCTTT. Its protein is CASSLALGSGQHMNTEAFF.

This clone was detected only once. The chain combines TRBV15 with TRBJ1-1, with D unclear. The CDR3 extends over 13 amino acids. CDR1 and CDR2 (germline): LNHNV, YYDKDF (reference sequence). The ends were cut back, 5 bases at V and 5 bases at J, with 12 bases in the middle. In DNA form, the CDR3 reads TGTGCCACCAGCCCCCGACTACGAACTGAAGCTTTCTTT. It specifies CATSPRLRTEAFF.

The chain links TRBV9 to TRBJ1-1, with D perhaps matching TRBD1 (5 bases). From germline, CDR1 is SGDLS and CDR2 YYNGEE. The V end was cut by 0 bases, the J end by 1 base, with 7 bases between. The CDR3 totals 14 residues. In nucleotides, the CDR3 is TGTGCCAGCAGCGTAGTTGGACAGAACACTGAAGCTTTCTTT. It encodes CASSVVGQNTEAFF. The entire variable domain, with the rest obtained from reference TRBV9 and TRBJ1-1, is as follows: DSGVTQTPKHLITATGQRVTLRCSPRSGDLSVYWYQQSLDQGLQFLIQYYNGEERAKGNILERFSAQQFPDLHSELNLSSLELGDSALYFCASSVVGQNTEAFFGQGTRLTVV.

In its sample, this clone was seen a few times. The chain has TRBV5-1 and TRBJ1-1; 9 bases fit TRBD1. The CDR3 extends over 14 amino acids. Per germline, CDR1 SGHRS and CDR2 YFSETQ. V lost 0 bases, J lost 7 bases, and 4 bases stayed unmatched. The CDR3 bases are TGCGCCAGCAGCTTGGCCGGGACAGGGCGTGAAGCTTTCTTT. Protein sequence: CASSLAGTGREAFF.

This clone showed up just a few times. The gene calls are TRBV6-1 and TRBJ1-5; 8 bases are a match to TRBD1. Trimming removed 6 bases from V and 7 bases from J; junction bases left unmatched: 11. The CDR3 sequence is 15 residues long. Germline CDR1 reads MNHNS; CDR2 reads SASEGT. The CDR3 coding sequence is TGTGCCAGCAGCCTGGGGACAGGTTCATGGCAGCCCCAGCATTTT. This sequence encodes CASSLGTGSWQPQHF.

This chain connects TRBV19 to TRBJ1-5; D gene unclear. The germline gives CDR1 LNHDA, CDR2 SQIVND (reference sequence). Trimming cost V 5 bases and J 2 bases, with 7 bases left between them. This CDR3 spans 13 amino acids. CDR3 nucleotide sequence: TGTGCCAGTAGTTCCCAGGGCAATCAGCCCCAGCATTTT. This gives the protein CASSSQGNQPQHF.